This section outlines one T cell receptor beta chain sequence together with its context. The sample is drawn from a study of T cells in Graves' hyperthyroidism and ophthalmopathy. Study details: Peripheral blood collection took place at initial diagnosis, before any treatment.

For Graves' hyperthyroidism to be stable, ophthalmopathy could not progress within 18 months. Hyperthyroidism in the patients, aged 18 to 65, was newly diagnosed and under 2 months in duration. Exclusion criteria comprised uncontrolled infection, other autoimmune disease, pregnancy or lactation. CDR3 length: 18 amino acids. The germline CDR1 and CDR2 sequences are MGHRA and YSYEKL. V was clipped by 0 bases and J by 0 bases; unmatched bases: 5. Amplification yielded TCR beta CDR3 regions, with RNA transcripts as the source. With the HTBI primer set, the TCR CDR3 went through a first round of RT-PCR. MiXCR, run by TCRdb on the multiplex PCR reads, gives a single entry per CDR3 protein. The sample carries about 740,000 distinct CDR3 sequences, 12% to 15% recorded once.

The sequence was obtained from a woman aged 18 to 35 with Graves' hyperthyroidism. This chain uses TRBV4-1 with TRBJ2-6, with TRBD1 identical over 7 bases. Material for sequencing was blood. DNA of the CDR3: TGCGCCAGCAGCCAAGATATGGGACAGACCTCTGGGGCCAACGTCCTGACTTTC. Its protein is CASSQDMGQTSGANVLTF.